Each of the 3 T cell receptor beta chains below was sequenced from the same sample in a study of neurological immune-mediated disorders. TCRdb independently ran MiXCR on the 5' RACE reads; one entry per CDR3 protein. Counted here are roughly 76,000 distinct CDR3 sequences, over 12% occurring once; the ten biggest clones make up nearly 7%. The sequenced sample consisted of PBMCs. These receptors originate from a woman aged 45-65 years in good health.

Ten or more counts support this clonotype. The chain carries TRBV5-6 and TRBJ1-2; 11 bases agree with TRBD1. The junction had 9 bases not matched to a gene; V was cut back by 4 bases and J by 10 bases. Per the germline V gene, CDR1 is SGHDT and CDR2 is YYEEEE. The CDR3 sequence is 14 residues long. The CDR3 here is CASSPRTGGVDYTF. As DNA, the CDR3 is TGTGCCAGCAGCCCTAGGACAGGGGGCGTTGACTACACCTTC.

This clonotype was seen only a few times. This chain joins TRBV15 and TRBJ2-2; 9 bases map to TRBD2. V shed 0 bases, J shed 7 bases, and the junction held 6 bases outside the gene matches. There are 16 residues in the CDR3. Germline V gene sequence: CDR1 LNHNV, CDR2 YYDKDF (reference sequence). As DNA, the CDR3 is TGTGCCACCAGCAGAGATCGGGCGCGGGGGGGCGGGGAGCTGTTTTTT. Translation: CATSRDRARGGGELFF.

The sample holds many counts of this clonotype. The V and J genes are TRBV5-1 and TRBJ2-7; D not resolved. V was trimmed by 0 bases and J by 6 bases, leaving 16 bases between them. This CDR3 contains 15 residues. Germline values: CDR1 SGHRS, CDR2 YFSETQ. The CDR3 DNA sequence: TGCGCCAGCAGCTTGGCCGGCTTAGAGATATCCGAGCAGTACTTC. This codes for CASSLAGLEISEQYF.